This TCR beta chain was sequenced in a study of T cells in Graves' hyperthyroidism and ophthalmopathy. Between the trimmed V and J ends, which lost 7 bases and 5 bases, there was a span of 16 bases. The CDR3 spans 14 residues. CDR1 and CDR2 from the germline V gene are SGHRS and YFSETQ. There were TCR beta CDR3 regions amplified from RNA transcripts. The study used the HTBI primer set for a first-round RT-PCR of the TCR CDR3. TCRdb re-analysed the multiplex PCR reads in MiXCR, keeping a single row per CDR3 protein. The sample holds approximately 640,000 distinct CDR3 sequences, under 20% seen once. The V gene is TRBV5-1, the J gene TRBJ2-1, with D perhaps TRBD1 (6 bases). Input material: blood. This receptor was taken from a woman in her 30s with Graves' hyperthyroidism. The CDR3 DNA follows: TGCGCCAGCTACCCTCTGGACAGAGACAATGAGCAGTTCTTC. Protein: CASYPLDRDNEQFF.